The entry that follows covers one TCR beta chain sequence. This clonotype was observed a few times. No cognate antigen has been identified for it. No quality values exist for individual bases; no much larger clone is one base distant. This sample stems from a study of T-cell reconstitution after alpha-beta-depleted transplantation in children (dated by TCRdb to 2016 to 2018). General notes on the study: Using TCR repertoire profiling, the study followed T-cell immune reconstitution in a quantitative way in children after TCRalphabeta/CD19-depleted allogeneic hematopoietic cell transplantation.

The CDR3 sequence holds 15 residues, the cysteine and phenylalanine included. Only CDR3 DNA remains: 45 bases, in frame from the first base. The germline V and J ends show losses of 5 bases and 7 bases respectively, and no gene match explains 10 bases of the junction. CDR1 SEHNR and CDR2 FQNEAQ are derived from the germline V gene (reference sequence). The library was built by means of PCR. Instrument used: Illumina HiSeq 2500. Molecular barcoding was employed in the preparation of TCR libraries, with unique molecular identifiers being used to normalize TCRbeta repertoire quantification. Clones were called with MiXCR by TCRdb after fastp trimmed the public reads at Q25, and only in-frame beta chains were retained. Each CDR3 protein appears once, grouped with its most common genes and DNA. The sample table contains 500,000 or so distinct CDR3 sequences; only one count was recorded for approximately 32% of them. About 2.3% of the sample comes from the top ten.

This sample comprised PBMCs from the stem cell graft donor, obtained from the stem cell graft. Rearrangement joined TRBV7-9 to TRBJ2-1, and TRBD2 matches 8 of the central bases. The sequence was collected from a human donor who donated a stem cell graft to a child with aplastic anemia. DNA sequence: TGTGCCAGCAGCCCAGTCTTAGCGGGAAGGAATGAGCAGTTCTTC. Its protein is CASSPVLAGRNEQFF.